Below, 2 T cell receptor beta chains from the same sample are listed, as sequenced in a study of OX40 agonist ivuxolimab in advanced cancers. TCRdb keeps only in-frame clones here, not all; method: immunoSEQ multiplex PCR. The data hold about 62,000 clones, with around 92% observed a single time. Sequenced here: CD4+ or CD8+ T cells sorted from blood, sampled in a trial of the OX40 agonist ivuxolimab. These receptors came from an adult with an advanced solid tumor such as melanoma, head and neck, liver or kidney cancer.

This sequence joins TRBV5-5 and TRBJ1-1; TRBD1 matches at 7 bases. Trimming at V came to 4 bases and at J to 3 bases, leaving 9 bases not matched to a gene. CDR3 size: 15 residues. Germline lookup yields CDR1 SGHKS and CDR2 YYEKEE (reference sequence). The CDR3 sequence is CASSPPQGLDTEAFF. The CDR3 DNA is TGTGCCAGCAGCCCCCCACAGGGGCTTGACACTGAAGCTTTCTTT.

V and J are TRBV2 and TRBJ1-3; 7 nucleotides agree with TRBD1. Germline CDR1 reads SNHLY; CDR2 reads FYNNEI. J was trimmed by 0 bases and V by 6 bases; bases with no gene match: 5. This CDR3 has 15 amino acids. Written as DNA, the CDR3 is TGTGCCAGCAGACCACAGGGGTACTCTGGAAACACCATATATTTT. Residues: CASRPQGYSGNTIYF.